Below, one TCR beta chain is given with its context. Original processing notes: Amplifying reference gene primers gave estimates of nucleated cell counts. TCRdb's table, derived via immunoSEQ multiplex PCR, lists solely in-frame clones and lacks some. Clone size and V and J calls were adopted from that table, with D and trimming inferred from the DNA. The data hold a few hundred thousand clones, with 85% to 90% observed a single time. The data are from a study of blood T cell repertoires in COVID-19. About the study: Acute-phase and convalescent COVID-19 samples originated in the United States, Italy and Spain. PBMCs, B-cell-depleted T cells, or T cells provided the cDNA or gDNA that made up the material.

CDR3 length: 13 amino acids. CDR1 is MGHRA and CDR2 is YSYEKL in the germline V gene. Trimming shortened V by 2 bases and J by 8 bases, and 9 bases separated the two germline ends. This chain joins TRBV4-1 and TRBJ1-4, with D possibly matching TRBD1 (5 bases). This clonotype was sampled from a man aged 45-60 years with acute or convalescent COVID-19. Sequencing input: peripheral blood. The CDR3 here is CASSQTGPEKLFF. In nucleotides, the CDR3 is TGCGCCAGCAGCCAAACAGGACCCGAAAAACTGTTTTTT.